The rows below give T cell receptor beta chains drawn from one sample of a study of blood T cells in healthy people across ages. From the 5' RACE reads, TCRdb called clonotypes with MiXCR, one entry per CDR3 protein. This table has 1.5 million to 2 million distinct CDR3 sequences, roughly 27% appearing once. The sequencing input was blood. The receptors shown here come from a woman aged 25-40 years in good health. Each CDR3 is given with its conserved first and last residue. The D gene is left open where the match is weak. Expanded clones are given a class, and other clones once, few, many or no size at all.

v_gene	d_gene	abundance	j_gene	CDR3aa	CDR3nt
TRBV24-1	.	many	TRBJ2-7	CATSEGPGDEQYF	TGTGCCACCAGTGAGGGACCTGGGGACGAGCAGTACTTC
TRBV24-1	TRBD1	few	TRBJ2-5	CATSGVGTAQETQYF	TGTGCCACCAGTGGTGTTGGGACAGCCCAAGAGACCCAGTACTTC
TRBV3-1	.	many	TRBJ2-2	CASSQGRTGELFF	TGCGCCAGCAGCCAAGGAAGGACCGGGGAGCTGTTTTTT
TRBV27	.	few	TRBJ2-7	CASSLSSQYEQYF	TGTGCCAGCAGTTTAAGCTCACAATACGAGCAGTACTTC
TRBV20-1	TRBD1	few	TRBJ2-3	CSASDRGGTDTQYF	TGCAGTGCTAGTGACAGGGGAGGAACAGATACGCAGTATTTT
TRBV13	TRBD1	.	TRBJ2-1	CASSSPGQGAWDEQFF	TGTGCCAGCAGCTCTCCGGGACAGGGGGCTTGGGATGAGCAGTTCTTC
TRBV2	.	few	TRBJ2-7	CASRVGPGTYEQYF	TGTGCCAGCAGGGTAGGTCCGGGAACCTACGAGCAGTACTTC
TRBV6-7	.	few	TRBJ1-2	CASNRRRYLYGYTF	TGTGCCAGCAATAGAAGGCGGTACCTCTATGGCTACACCTTC
TRBV12-5	.	few	TRBJ1-5	CASGHDKASQPQHF	TGTGCTAGTGGCCATGACAAGGCCAGCCAGCCCCAGCATTTT
TRBV4-1	.	few	TRBJ2-7	CASSQTPQAYEQYF	TGCGCCAGCAGCCAAACCCCACAAGCCTACGAGCAGTACTTC
TRBV28	.	.	TRBJ2-7	CASKTGSIYEQYF	TGTGCCAGCAAAACAGGTTCTATCTACGAGCAGTACTTC
TRBV29-1	.	.	TRBJ2-5	CSAKGGAYQETQYF	TGCAGCGCTAAGGGGGGGGCGTACCAAGAGACCCAGTACTTC
TRBV20-1	TRBD2	.	TRBJ2-1	CSALPRSGRPGEQFF	TGCAGTGCCCTCCCTCGGAGCGGGAGGCCCGGTGAGCAGTTCTTC
TRBV5-1	.	.	TRBJ2-1	CASSLGAGPPPYNEQFF	TGCGCCAGCAGCTTGGGGGCGGGGCCTCCCCCCTACAATGAGCAGTTCTTC
TRBV20-1	TRBD1	few	TRBJ2-3	CSARDSGQGTDTQYF	TGCAGTGCTAGAGATTCGGGACAGGGCACGGATACGCAGTATTTT
TRBV6-5	.	.	TRBJ1-1	CASRYSLQVNTEAFF	TGTGCCAGCAGATACAGCTTACAGGTGAACACTGAAGCTTTCTTT
TRBV20-1	TRBD1	.	TRBJ2-7	CSAPGQGKAYEQYF	TGCAGTGCTCCGGGACAGGGGAAAGCCTACGAGCAGTACTTC
TRBV9	.	.	TRBJ2-3	CASTREIVADTQYF	TGTGCCAGCACACGGGAGATTGTGGCAGATACGCAGTATTTT
TRBV7-9	TRBD2	many	TRBJ2-7	CASTAGVQREQYF	TGTGCCAGCACCGCGGGAGTGCAACGCGAGCAGTACTTC
TRBV12-3/TRBV12-4	.	many	TRBJ1-2	CASSGGSNYGYTF	TGTGCCAGCAGTGGGGGAAGTAACTATGGCTACACCTTC
TRBV4-1	TRBD2	few	TRBJ2-3	CASSPLGGGPDTQYF	TGCGCCAGCAGCCCGTTGGGCGGGGGGCCAGATACGCAGTATTTT
TRBV6-2/TRBV6-3	.	.	TRBJ2-7	CASGPTKGTGYSSYEQYF	TGTGCCAGCGGACCGACTAAGGGGACGGGTTATAGCTCCTACGAGCAGTACTTC
TRBV7-9	.	few	TRBJ1-4	CASTKAGGESGIEKLFF	TGTGCCAGCACCAAGGCGGGGGGCGAGTCCGGCATAGAAAAACTGTTTTTT
TRBV12-3/TRBV12-4	.	many	TRBJ2-5	CASSLRSVETQYF	TGTGCCAGCAGTTTAAGGTCGGTCGAGACCCAGTACTTC
TRBV9	TRBD2	.	TRBJ2-5	CASSVAGDYGQYF	TGTGCCAGCAGCGTAGCTGGGGACTACGGGCAGTACTTC
TRBV5-1	.	few	TRBJ2-5	CASSLDPGPETQYF	TGCGCCAGCAGCTTGGATCCAGGGCCAGAGACCCAGTACTTC
TRBV28	.	.	TRBJ2-7	CASSLNSGAHSHYEQYF	TGTGCCAGCAGTCTTAATTCGGGGGCCCATTCTCACTACGAGCAGTACTTC
TRBV10-3	.	many	TRBJ2-7	CAITERQVTHEQYF	TGTGCCATCACCGAGCGACAGGTTACCCACGAGCAGTACTTC
TRBV7-2	.	many	TRBJ2-7	CASRRGGPVTIYEQYF	TGTGCCAGCAGACGAGGGGGACCAGTGACCATCTACGAGCAGTACTTC
TRBV29-1	.	.	TRBJ2-2	CSVELVRRSSTGELFF	TGCAGCGTTGAGTTGGTCAGGAGGTCGAGCACCGGGGAGCTGTTTTTT
TRBV5-1	.	many	TRBJ1-2	CASSLGQTDGYTF	TGCGCCAGCAGCTTGGGACAGACGGATGGCTACACCTTC
TRBV5-1	.	few	TRBJ2-3	CASSLRGSRNTDTQYF	TGCGCCAGCAGCTTGAGGGGTAGCAGGAACACAGATACGCAGTATTTT
TRBV7-3	.	few	TRBJ2-1	CASRLGQRNEQFF	TGTGCCAGCAGGCTAGGACAGAGGAATGAGCAGTTCTTC
TRBV29-1	.	many	TRBJ2-5	CSVDPLQETQYF	TGCAGCGTTGACCCTCTACAAGAGACCCAGTACTTC